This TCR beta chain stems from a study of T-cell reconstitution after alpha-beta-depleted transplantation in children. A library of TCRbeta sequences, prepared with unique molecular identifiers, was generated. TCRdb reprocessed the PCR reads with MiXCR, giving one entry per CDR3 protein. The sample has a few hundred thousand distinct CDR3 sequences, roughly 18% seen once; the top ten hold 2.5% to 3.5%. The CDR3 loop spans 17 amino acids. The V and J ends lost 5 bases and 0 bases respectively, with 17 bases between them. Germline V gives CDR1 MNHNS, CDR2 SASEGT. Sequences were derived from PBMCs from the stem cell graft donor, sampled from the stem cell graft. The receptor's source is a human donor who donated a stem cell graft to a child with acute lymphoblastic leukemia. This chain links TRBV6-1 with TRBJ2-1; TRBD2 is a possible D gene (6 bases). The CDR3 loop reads CASSPQGLRSSYNEQFF. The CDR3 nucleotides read TGTGCCAGCAGTCCCCAGGGACTCCGGAGCTCCTACAATGAGCAGTTCTTC.